The subject of this entry is one T cell receptor beta chain. Profiled with immunoSEQ multiplex PCR; TCRdb holds only in-frame clones, not every one. This sample has 50,000 to 55,000 clones, with about 85% found just once. This entry belongs to a study of control samples from healthy donors and cancer patients. CDR3 length: 14 amino acids. V dropped 3 bases and J dropped 4 bases, with 10 bases sitting between them. From germline, CDR1 is SGHVS and CDR2 FQNEAQ. V usage is TRBV7-8 and J usage is TRBJ2-1; tentative D call: TRBD2 (6 bases). The specimen sequenced was PBMCs. The source is a man aged 55 to 70 with head and neck cancer. CDR3 sequence: CASSLEGEYNEQFF. The CDR3, as DNA: TGTGCCAGCAGCTTGGAGGGAGAATACAATGAGCAGTTCTTC.